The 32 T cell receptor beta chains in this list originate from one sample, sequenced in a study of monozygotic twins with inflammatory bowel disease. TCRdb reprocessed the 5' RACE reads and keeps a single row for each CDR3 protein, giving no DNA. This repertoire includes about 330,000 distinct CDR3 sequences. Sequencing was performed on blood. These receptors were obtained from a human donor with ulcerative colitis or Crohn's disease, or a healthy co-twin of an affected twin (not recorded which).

The CDR3 here is CASSLTDRPYSYNEQFF. The genes are TRBV5-1 and TRBJ2-1; TCRdb indicates TRBD1, and absent DNA this call remains unverified. Germline V gene sequence: CDR1 SGHRS, CDR2 YFSETQ. The CDR3 has 17 residues.

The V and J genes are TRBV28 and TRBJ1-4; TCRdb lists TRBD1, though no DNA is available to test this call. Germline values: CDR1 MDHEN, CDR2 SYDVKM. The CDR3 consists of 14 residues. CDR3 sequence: CASSPQGFDEKLFF. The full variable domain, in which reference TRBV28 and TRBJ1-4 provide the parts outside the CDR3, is DVKVTQSSRYLVKRTGEKVFLECVQDMDHENMFWYRQDPGLGLRLIYFSYDVKMKEKGDIPEGYSVSREKKERFSLILESASTNQTSMYLCASSPQGFDEKLFFGSGTQLSVL.

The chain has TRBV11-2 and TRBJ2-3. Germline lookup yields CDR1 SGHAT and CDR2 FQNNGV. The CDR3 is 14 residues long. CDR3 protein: CASSLVGSGDTQYF.

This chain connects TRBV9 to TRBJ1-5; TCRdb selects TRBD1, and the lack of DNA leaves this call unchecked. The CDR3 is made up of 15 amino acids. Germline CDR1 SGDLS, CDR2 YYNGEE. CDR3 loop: CASSEWGDSNQPQHF.

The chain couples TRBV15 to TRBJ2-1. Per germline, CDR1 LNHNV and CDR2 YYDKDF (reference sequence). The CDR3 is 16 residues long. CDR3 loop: CATSRLDTSSYNEQFF.

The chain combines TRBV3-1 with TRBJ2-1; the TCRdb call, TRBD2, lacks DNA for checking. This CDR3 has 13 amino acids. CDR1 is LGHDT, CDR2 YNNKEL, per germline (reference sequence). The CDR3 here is CASSFGGATEQFF.

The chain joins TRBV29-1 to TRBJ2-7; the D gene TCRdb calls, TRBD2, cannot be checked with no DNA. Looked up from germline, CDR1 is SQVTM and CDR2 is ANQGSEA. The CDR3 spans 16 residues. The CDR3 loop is CSVARTSGGLTYEQYF.

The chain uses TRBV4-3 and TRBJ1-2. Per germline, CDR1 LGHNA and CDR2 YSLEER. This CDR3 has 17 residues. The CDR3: CASSQDYIGVGNYGYTF.

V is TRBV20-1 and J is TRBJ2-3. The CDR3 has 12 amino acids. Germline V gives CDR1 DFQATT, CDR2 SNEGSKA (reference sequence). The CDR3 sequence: CSARSGTDTQYF.

This CDR3 is CASSPGLPDTEAFF. This chain uses TRBV5-6 with TRBJ1-1. CDR3 size: 14 residues. The germline CDR1 and CDR2 sequences are SGHDT and YYEEEE.

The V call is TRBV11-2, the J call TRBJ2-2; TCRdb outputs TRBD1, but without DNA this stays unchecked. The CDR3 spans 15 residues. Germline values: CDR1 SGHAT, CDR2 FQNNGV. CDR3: CASSFRGDSTGELFF.

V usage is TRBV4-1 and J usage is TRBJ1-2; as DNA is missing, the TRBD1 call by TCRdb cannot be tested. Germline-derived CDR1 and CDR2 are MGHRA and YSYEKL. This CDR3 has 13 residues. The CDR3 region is CASSRQGNYGYTF.

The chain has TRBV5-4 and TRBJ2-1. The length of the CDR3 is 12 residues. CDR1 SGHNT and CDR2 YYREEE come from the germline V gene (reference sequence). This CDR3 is CASSFPNYEQFF.

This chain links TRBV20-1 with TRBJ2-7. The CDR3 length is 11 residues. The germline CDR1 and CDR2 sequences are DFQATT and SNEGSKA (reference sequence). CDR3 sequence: CSASSGYEQYF.

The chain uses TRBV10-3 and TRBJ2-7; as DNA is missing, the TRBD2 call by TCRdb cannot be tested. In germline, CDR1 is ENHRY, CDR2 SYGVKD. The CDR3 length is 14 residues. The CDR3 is CATQAAWSSYEQYF.

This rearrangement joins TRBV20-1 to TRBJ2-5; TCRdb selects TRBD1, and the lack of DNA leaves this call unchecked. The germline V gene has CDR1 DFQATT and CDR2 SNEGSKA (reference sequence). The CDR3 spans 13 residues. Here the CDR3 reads CSVRQAPSATQYF.

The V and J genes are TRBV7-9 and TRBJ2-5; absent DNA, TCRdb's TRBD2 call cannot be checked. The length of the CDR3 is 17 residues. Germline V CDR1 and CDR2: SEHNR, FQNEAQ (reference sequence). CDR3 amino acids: CASSPVSWPYQAETQYF.

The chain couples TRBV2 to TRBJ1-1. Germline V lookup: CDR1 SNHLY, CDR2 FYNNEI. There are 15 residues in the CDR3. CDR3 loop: CASSGSVQTSTEAFF.

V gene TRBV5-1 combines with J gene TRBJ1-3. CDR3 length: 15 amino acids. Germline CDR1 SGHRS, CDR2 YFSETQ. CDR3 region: CASSLDPGSGNTIYF.

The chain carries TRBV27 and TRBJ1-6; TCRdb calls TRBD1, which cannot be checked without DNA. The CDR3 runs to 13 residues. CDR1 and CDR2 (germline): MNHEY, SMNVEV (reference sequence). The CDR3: CASTPGYGSPLHF.

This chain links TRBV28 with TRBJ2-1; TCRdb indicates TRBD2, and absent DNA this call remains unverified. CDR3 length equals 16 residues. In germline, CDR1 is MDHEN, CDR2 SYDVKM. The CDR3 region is CASSLSAGGYYNEQFF.

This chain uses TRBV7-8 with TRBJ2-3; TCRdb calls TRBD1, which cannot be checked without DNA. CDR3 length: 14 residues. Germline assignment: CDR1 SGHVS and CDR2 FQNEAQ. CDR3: CASSRTGATDTQYF.

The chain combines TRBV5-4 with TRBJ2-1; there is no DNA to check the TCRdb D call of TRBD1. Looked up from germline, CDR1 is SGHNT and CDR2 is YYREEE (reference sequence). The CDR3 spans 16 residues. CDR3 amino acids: CASSLYRTGYDNEQFF.

The CDR3 loop reads CSAKSPNDRGRTDTQYF. The J gene is TRBJ2-3, the V gene TRBV20-1; TCRdb picks TRBD1, but there is no DNA to check that call. The CDR3 has 17 residues. Germline lookup yields CDR1 DFQATT and CDR2 SNEGSKA (reference sequence).

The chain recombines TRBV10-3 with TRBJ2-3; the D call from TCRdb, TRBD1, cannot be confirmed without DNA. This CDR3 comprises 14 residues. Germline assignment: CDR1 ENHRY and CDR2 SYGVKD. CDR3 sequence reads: CAISRATDTDTQYF.

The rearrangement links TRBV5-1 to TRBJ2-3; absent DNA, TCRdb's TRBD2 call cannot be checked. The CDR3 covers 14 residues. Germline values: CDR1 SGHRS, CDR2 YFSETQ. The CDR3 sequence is CASRSGSSTDTQYF.

CDR3 loop: CASSLVVGNTEAFF. The chain employs TRBV7-2 and TRBJ1-1. CDR3 size: 14 residues. Germline V gene data show CDR1 as SGHTA and CDR2 as FQGNSA.

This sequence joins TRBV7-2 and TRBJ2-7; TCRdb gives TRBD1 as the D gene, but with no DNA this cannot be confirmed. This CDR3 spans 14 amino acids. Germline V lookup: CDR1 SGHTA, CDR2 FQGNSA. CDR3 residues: CASSIQGGWREQYF.

The CDR3 loop is CSATRTGTGGTGELFF. This sequence joins TRBV20-1 and TRBJ2-2; TCRdb proposes TRBD1, but this gene call is untestable without DNA. This CDR3 has 16 amino acids. Germline assignment: CDR1 DFQATT and CDR2 SNEGSKA (reference sequence).

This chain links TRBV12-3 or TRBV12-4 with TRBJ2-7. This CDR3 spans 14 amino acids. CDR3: CASRAGQGTYEQYF.

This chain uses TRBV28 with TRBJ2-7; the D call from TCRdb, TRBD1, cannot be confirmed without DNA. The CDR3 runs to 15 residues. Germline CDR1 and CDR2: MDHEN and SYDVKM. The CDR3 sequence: CASSFLGALIYEQYF.

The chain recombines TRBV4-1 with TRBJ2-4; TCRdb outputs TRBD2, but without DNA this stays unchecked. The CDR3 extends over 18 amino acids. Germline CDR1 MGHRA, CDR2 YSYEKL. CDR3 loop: CASSQLGAGSLAKNIQYF.